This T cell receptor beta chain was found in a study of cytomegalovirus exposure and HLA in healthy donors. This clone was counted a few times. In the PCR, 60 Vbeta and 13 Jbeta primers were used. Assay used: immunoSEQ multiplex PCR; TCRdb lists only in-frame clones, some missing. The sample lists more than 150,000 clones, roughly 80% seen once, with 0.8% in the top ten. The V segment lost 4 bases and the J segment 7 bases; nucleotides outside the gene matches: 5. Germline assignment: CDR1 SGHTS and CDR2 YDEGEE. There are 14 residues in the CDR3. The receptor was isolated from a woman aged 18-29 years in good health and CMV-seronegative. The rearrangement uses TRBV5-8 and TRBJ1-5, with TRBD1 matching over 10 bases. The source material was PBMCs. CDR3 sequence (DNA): TGTGCCAGCAGCGACGGGACAGGGGCCCAGCCCCAGCATTTT. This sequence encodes CASSDGTGAQPQHF.